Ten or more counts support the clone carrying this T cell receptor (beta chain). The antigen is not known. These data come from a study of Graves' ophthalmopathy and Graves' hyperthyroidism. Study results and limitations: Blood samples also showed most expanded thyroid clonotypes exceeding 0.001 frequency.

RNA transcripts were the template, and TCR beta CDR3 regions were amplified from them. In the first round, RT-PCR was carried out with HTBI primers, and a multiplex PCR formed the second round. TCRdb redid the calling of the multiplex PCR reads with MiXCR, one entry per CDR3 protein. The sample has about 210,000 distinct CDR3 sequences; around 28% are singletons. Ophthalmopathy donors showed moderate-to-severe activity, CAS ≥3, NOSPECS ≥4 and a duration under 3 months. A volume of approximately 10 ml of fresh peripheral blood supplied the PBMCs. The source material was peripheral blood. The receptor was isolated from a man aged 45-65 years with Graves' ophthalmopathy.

CDR3 nucleotide sequence: TGTGCCAGCAGTGATGCGGGAGGTTCCTACGAGCAGTACTTC. Its protein is CASSDAGGSYEQYF. This rearrangement joins TRBV28 to TRBJ2-7; 8 nucleotides line up with TRBD2. Germline values: CDR1 MDHEN, CDR2 SYDVKM. V lost 5 bases, J lost 1 base, and 4 bases stayed unmatched. The CDR3 length is 14 residues.